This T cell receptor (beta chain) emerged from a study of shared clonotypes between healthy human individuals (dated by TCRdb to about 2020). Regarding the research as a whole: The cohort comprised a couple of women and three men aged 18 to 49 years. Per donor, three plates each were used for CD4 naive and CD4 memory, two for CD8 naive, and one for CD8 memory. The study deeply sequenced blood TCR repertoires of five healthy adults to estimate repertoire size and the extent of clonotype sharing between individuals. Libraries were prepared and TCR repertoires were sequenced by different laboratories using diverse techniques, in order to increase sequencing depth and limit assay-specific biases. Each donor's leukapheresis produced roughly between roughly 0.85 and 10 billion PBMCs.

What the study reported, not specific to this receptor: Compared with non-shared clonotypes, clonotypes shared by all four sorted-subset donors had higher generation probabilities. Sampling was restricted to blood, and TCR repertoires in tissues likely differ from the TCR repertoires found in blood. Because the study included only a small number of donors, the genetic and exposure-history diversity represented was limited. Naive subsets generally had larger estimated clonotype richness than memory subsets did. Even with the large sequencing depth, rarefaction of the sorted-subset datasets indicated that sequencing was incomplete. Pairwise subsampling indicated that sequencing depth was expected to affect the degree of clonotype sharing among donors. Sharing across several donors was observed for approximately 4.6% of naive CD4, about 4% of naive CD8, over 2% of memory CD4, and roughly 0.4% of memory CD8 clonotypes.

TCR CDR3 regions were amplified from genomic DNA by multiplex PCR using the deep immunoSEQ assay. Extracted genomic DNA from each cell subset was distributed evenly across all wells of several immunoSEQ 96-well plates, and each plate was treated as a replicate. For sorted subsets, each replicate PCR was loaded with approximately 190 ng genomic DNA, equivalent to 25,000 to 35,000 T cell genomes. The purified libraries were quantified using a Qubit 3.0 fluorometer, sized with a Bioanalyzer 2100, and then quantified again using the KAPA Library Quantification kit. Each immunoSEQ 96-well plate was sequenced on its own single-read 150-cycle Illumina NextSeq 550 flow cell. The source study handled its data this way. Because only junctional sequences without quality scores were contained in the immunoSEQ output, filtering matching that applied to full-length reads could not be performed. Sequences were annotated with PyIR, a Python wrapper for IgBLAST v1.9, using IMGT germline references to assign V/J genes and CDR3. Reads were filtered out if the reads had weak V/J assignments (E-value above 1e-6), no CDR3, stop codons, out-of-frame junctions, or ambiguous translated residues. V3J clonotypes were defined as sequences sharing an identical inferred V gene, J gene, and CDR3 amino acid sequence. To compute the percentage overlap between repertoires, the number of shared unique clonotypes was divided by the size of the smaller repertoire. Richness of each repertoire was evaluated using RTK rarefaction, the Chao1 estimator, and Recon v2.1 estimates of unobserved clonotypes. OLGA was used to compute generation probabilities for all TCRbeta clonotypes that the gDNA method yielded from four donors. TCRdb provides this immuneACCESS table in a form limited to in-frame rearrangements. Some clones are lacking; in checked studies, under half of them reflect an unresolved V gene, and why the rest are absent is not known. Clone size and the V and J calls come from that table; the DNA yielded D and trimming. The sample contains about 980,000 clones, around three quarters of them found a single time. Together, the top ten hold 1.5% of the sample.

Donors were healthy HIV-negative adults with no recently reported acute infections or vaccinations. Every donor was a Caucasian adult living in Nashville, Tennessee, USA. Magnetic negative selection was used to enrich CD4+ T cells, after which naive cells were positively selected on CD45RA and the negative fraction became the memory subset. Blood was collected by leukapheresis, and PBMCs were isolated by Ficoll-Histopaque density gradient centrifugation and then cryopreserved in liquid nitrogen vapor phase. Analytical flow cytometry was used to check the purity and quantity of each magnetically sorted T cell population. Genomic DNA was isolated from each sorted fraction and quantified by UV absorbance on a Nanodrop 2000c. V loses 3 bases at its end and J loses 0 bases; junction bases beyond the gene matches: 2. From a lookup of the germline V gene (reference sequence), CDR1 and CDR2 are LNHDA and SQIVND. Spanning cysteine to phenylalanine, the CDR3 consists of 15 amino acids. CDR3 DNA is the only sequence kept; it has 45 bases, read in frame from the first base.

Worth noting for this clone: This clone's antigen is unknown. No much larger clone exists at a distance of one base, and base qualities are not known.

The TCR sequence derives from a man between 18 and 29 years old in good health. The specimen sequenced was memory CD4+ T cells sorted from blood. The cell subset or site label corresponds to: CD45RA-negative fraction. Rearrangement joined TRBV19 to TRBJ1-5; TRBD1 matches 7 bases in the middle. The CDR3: CASSIGDSSNQPQHF. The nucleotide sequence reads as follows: TGTGCCAGTAGTATTGGGGACAGTAGCAATCAGCCCCAGCATTTT.